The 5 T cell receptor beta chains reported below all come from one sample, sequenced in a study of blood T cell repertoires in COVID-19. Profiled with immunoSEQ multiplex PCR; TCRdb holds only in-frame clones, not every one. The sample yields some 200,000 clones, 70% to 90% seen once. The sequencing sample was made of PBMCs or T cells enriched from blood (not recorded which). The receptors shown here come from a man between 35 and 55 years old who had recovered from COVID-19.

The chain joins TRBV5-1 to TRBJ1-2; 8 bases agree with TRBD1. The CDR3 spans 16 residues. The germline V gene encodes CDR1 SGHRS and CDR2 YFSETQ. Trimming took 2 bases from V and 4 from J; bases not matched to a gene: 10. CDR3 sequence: CASSFGQGRGGYGYTF. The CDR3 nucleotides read TGCGCCAGCAGCTTCGGACAGGGAAGGGGAGGCTATGGCTACACCTTC.

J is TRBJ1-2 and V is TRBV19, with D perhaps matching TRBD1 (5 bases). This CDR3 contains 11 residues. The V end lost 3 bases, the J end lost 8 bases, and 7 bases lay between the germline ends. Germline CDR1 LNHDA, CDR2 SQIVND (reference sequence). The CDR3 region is CASSMGRGYTF. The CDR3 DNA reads TGTGCCAGTAGTATGGGGCGGGGCTACACCTTC.

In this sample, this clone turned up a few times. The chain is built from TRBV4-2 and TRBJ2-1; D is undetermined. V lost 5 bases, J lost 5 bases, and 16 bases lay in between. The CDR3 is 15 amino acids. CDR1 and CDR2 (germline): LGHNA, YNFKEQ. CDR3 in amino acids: CASSVQIREDNEQFF. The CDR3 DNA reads TGTGCCAGCAGCGTTCAAATTCGAGAGGACAATGAGCAGTTCTTC.

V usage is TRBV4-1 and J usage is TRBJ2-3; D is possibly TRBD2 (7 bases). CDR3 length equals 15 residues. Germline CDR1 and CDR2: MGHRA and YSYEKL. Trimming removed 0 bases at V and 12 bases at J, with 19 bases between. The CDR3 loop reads CASSQDGGFGGLQYF. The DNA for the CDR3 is TGCGCCAGCAGCCAAGATGGCGGTTTCGGGGGGCTTCAGTATTTT.

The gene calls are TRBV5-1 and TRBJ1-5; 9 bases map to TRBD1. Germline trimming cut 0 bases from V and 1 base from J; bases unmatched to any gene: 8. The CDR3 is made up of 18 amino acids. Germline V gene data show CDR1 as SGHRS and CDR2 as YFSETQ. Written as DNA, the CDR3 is TGCGCCAGCAGCTTGGCCCGGGGACAGGGTGGCAGCAATCAGCCCCAGCATTTT. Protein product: CASSLARGQGGSNQPQHF. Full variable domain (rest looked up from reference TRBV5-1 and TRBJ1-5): KAGVTQTPRYLIKTRGQQVTLSCSPISGHRSVSWYQQTPGQGLQFLFEYFSETQRNKGNFPGRFSGRQFSNSRSEMNVSTLELGDSALYLCASSLARGQGGSNQPQHFGDGTRLSIL.